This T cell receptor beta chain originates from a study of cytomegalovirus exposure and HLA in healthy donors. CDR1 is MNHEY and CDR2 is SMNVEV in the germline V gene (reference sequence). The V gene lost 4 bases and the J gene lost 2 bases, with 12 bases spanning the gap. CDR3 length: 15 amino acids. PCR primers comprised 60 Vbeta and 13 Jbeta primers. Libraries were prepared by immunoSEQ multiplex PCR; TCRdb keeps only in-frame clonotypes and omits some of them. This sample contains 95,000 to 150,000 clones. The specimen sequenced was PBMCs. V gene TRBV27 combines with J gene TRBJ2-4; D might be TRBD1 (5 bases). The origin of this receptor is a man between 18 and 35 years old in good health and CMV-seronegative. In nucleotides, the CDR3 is TGTGCCAGCAGTTCACGCGACAGTCCCAAAAACATTCAGTACTTC. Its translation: CASSSRDSPKNIQYF.